These T cell receptor beta chains were read from a single sample in a study of T cell responses to AZD1222 COVID-19 vaccine. The method was immunoSEQ multiplex PCR; TCRdb's version includes in-frame clones alone and lacks a portion of them. The sample shows some 120,000 clones, around 85% of them seen only once. Sequencing used peripheral blood, obtained on day 0 of AZD1222 vaccination. The receptors derive from an adult in good health. Both conserved end residues are part of each CDR3. Fields, in order: D gene, J gene, clone size, V gene, CDR3 DNA, CDR3 protein. D genes are given only for firm matches. Size tells how often a clone was seen (once, few, many) or the class of an expanded clone, and some rows leave it out.

>TRBD1|TRBJ1-2|NA|TRBV10-3
TGTGCCATCAGTGAGTTTAGGGACAGGCGGATATACTATGGCTACACCTTC
CAISEFRDRRIYYGYTF
>TRBD1|TRBJ1-4|NA|TRBV29-1
TGCAGCGCAGGGGGGCAGGGTCGTGGGGCAACTAATGAAAAACTGTTTTTT
CSAGGQGRGATNEKLFF
>TRBD1|TRBJ2-7|NA|TRBV11-3
TGTGCCAGCAGCTTAGAAAAGACAGGGGGCAACTACGAGCAGTACTTC
CASSLEKTGGNYEQYF
>NA|TRBJ1-5|NA|TRBV7-8
TGTGCCAGCAGCCCTACCACAGCTAGCAATCAGCCCCAGCATTTT
CASSPTTASNQPQHF
>NA|TRBJ2-7|NA|TRBV1
TGCACCAGCAGCCAAGGGCAATTTTCCCGGGACAGATCCTACGAGCAGTACTTC
CTSSQGQFSRDRSYEQYF
>TRBD2|TRBJ2-7|NA|TRBV7-2
TGTGCCAGCAGCTTTTCCGGGACTAGCGAGCGCTACGAGCAGTACTTC
CASSFSGTSERYEQYF
>NA|TRBJ1-4|NA|TRBV30
TGTGCCTGGAGTCAACGGGGAGGACTGTTTTTT
CAWSQRGGLFF
>NA|TRBJ1-3|NA|TRBV5-1
TGCGCCAGCAGAAAGGACACTACGGTCTCTGGAAACACCATATATTTT
CASRKDTTVSGNTIYF
>TRBD2|TRBJ2-1|NA|TRBV9
TGTGCCAGCAGCGTAGGTTTCGAGCGGGGCTTCAATGAGCAGTTCTTC
CASSVGFERGFNEQFF
>NA|TRBJ1-2|NA|TRBV10-3
TGTGCCATCAGGAGGACAATCGATCCCTATGGCTACACCTTC
CAIRRTIDPYGYTF
>NA|TRBJ2-7|NA|TRBV20-1
TGCAGTGCTAGGGTAGAGTTCGAGCAGTACTTC
CSARVEFEQYF
>NA|TRBJ2-6|NA|TRBV29-1
TGCAGCGGACTGGTCTCTGGGGCCAACGTCCTGACTTTC
CSGLVSGANVLTF
>NA|TRBJ2-5|NA|TRBV5-1
TGCGCCAGCAGCTCATCCGGGGCGAAAGAGACCCAGTACTTC
CASSSSGAKETQYF
>TRBD2|TRBJ2-3|NA|TRBV28
TGTGCCAGCAGGGGGACTAGCGGGGGAGGTACGCAGTATTTT
CASRGTSGGGTQYF
>TRBD1|TRBJ1-5|NA|TRBV2
TGTGCCAGCAGTGTAGGGGCAGGGGGTCTTCAGCCCCAGCATTTT
CASSVGAGGLQPQHF
>NA|TRBJ2-7|NA|TRBV12-3/TRBV12-4
TGTGCCAGCAGCCCGACAGGCCCCTACGAGCAGTACTTC
CASSPTGPYEQYF
>NA|TRBJ2-7|few|TRBV2
TGTGCCAGCAGTGAAGCCTCATTCGACCAGTACTTC
CASSEASFDQYF
>NA|TRBJ1-1|NA|TRBV11-2
TGTGCCAGCAGCTTGCGGGTGGGCGACACTGAAGCTTTCTTT
CASSLRVGDTEAFF
>NA|TRBJ1-1|NA|TRBV7-9
TGTGCCAGCAGCTCGGACGGTAACACTGAAGCTTTCTTT
CASSSDGNTEAFF
>TRBD1|TRBJ2-7|NA|TRBV7-7
TGTGCTAGCAGCCCAACGACAGGGATCGTGGGGGAGCAGTACTTC
CASSPTTGIVGEQYF
>NA|TRBJ2-7|NA|TRBV6-6
TGTGCCAGGGGGTTTAACGAGCAGTACTTC
CARGFNEQYF
>TRBD2|TRBJ2-5|NA|TRBV25-1
TGTGCCAGCAGTGAAGTGGGACTAGCGGGATATCAAGAGACCCAGTACTTC
CASSEVGLAGYQETQYF
>TRBD1|TRBJ2-7|few|TRBV28
TGTGCCAGCAGTCCCCCCGGGACAGGGGGCATCTACGAGCAGTACTTC
CASSPPGTGGIYEQYF
>NA|TRBJ1-2|NA|TRBV7-8
TGTGCCAGCAGCCCCCGTGTGAGCCGTGGCTACACCTTC
CASSPRVSRGYTF